This T cell receptor beta chain appears in the sequencing data of a study of blood T cell repertoires in COVID-19. Study in general: Samples of COVID-19 (acute and convalescent) were obtained from the United States, Italy and Spain. PBMCs, B-cell-depleted T cells, or T cells were the source of the cDNA or gDNA that made up the material.

In the authors' methods: Amplification from reference gene primers served as the basis for estimated nucleated cell counts. Profiling relied on immunoSEQ multiplex PCR, and the TCRdb table lists in-frame clones only, not all of them. That table furnishes V, J and clone size, whereas the DNA furnished D and trimming. The sample consists of 200,000 or so clones, approximately 80% of them appearing once. The table lists this clone with a few counts. The CDR3 is 17 amino acids. J lost 3 bases, V lost 2 bases, and 8 bases had no gene match. Germline CDR1 is KGHSH and CDR2 is LQKENI. The sequencing input was peripheral blood. The receptor was derived from a woman of 80 years or more with COVID-19, enrolled during active disease. The rearrangement joins TRBV18 to TRBJ2-3; 10 bases line up with TRBD2. The CDR3: CASSPRGLAKATDTQYF. DNA for the CDR3: TGTGCCAGCTCACCAAGGGGACTAGCGAAGGCTACAGATACGCAGTATTTT.